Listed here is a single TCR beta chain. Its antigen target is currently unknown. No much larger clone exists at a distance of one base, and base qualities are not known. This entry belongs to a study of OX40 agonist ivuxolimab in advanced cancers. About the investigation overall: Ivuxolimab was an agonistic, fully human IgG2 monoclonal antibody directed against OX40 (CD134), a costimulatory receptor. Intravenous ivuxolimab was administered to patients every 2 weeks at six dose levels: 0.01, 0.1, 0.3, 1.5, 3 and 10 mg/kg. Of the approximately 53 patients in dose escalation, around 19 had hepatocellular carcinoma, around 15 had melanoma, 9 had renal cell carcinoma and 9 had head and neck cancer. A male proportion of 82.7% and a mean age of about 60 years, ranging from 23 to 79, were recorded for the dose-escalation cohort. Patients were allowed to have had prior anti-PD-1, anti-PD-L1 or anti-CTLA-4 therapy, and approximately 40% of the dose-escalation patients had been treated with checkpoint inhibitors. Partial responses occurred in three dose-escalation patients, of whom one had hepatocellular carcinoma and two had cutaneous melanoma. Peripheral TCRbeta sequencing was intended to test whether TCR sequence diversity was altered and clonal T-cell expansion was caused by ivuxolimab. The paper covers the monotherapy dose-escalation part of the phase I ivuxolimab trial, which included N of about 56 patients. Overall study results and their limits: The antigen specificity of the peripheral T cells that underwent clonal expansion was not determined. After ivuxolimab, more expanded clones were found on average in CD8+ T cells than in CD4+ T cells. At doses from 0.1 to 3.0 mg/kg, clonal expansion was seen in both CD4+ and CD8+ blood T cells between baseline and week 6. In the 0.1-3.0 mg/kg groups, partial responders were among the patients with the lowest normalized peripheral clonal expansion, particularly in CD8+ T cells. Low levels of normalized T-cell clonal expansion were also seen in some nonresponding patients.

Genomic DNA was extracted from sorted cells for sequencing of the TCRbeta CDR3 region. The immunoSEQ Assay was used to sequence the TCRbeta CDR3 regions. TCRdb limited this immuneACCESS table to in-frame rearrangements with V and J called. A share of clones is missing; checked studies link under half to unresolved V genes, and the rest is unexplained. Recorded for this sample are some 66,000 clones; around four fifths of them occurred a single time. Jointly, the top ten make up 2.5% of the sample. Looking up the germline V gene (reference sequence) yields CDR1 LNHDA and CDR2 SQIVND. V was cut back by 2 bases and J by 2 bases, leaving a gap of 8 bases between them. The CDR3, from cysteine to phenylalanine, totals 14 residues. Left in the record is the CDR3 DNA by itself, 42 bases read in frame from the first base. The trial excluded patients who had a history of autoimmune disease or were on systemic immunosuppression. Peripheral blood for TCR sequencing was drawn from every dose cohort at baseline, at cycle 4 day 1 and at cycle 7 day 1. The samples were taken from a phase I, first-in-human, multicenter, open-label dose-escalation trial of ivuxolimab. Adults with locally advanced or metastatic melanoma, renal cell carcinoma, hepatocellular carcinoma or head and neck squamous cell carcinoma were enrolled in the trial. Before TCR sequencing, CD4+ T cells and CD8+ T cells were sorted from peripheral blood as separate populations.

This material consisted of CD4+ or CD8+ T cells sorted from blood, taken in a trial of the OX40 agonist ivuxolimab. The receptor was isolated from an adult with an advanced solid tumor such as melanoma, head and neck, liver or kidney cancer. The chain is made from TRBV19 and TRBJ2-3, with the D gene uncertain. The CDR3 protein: CASSIRAFTDTQYF. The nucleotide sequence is TGTGCCAGTAGTATAAGGGCCTTCACAGATACGCAGTATTTT. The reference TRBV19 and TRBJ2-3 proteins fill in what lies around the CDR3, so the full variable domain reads DGGITQSPKYLFRKEGQNVTLSCEQNLNHDAMYWYRQDPGQGLRLIYYSQIVNDFQKGDIAEGYSVSREKKESFPLTVTSAQKNPTAFYLCASSIRAFTDTQYFGPGTRLTVL.